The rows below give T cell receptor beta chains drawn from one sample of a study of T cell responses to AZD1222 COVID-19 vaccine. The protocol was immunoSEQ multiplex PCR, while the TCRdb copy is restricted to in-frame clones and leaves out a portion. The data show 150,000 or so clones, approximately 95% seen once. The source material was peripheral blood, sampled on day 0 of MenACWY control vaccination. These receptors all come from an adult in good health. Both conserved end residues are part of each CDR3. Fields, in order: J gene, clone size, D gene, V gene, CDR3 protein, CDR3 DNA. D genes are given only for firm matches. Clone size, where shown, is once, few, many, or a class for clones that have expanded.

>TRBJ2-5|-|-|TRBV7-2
CASSWRDSETQYF
TGTGCCAGCAGCTGGCGGGACTCAGAGACCCAGTACTTC
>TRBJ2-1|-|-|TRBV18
CASSPLAGQGQFF
TGTGCCAGCTCACCACTCGCGGGACAAGGCCAGTTCTTC
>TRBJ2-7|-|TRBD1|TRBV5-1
CASSSSTGGKGTYEQYF
TGCGCCAGCAGCTCCTCGACAGGGGGCAAAGGGACCTACGAGCAGTACTTC
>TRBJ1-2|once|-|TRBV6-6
CASSYGRDYGYTF
TGTGCCAGCAGTTACGGCCGGGACTATGGCTACACCTTC
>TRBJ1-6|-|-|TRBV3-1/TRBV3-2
CASSQDGGRGGSPLHF
TGTGCCAGCAGCCAAGACGGAGGCAGGGGCGGATCACCCCTCCACTTT
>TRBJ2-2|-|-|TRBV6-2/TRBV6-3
CASSSIASNNAGELFF
TGTGCCAGCAGTTCCATCGCTAGCAATAATGCAGGGGAGCTGTTTTTT
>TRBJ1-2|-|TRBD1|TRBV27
CASSWDRGTYGYTF
TGTGCCAGCAGTTGGGACAGGGGGACCTATGGCTACACCTTC
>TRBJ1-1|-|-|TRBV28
CASSNPASAFF
TGTGCCAGCAGTAACCCTGCTTCGGCTTTCTTT
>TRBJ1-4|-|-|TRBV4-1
CASSQPRDGNEKLFF
TGCGCCAGCAGCCAACCCCGGGACGGCAATGAAAAACTGTTTTTT
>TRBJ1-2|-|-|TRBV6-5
CASSYSRAQINYGYTF
TGTGCCAGCAGTTATTCACGGGCACAAATTAACTATGGCTACACCTTC
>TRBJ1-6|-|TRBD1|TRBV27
CASSFRDRASPLHF
TGTGCCAGCAGTTTCCGGGACAGGGCATCACCCCTCCACTTT
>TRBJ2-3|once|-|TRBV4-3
CASSQDTRGPTDTQYF
TGCGCCAGCAGCCAAGATACGCGGGGGCCCACAGATACGCAGTATTTT
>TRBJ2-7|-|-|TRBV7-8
CASSSRPYEQYF
TGTGCCAGCAGCTCCAGACCCTACGAGCAGTACTTC
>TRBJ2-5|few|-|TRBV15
CATSRDRAEETQYF
TGTGCCACCAGCAGAGATCGGGCCGAAGAGACCCAGTACTTC
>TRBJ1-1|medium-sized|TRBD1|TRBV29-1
CSVPKWGQGNTEAFF
TGCAGCGTCCCAAAATGGGGACAGGGGAACACTGAAGCTTTCTTT
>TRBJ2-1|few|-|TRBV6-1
CASSGTTTGSYNEQFF
TGTGCCAGCAGTGGTACTACTACTGGCTCCTACAATGAGCAGTTCTTC
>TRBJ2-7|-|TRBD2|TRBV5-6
CASRNRLAGDRGHEQYF
TGTGCCAGCAGGAACCGACTAGCGGGAGATCGTGGCCACGAGCAGTACTTC
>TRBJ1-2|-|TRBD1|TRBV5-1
CASSASGTGDYGYTF
TGCGCCAGCAGCGCATCCGGGACAGGGGATTATGGCTACACCTTC
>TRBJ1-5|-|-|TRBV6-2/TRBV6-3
CASSNRGGGGQPQHF
TGTGCCAGCAGTAACCGAGGGGGTGGGGGCCAGCCCCAGCATTTT
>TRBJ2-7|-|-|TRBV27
CASSLYAGAAQYF
TGTGCCAGCAGTCTATATGCAGGGGCCGCACAGTACTTC
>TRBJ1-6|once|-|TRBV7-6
CASSLKSGSYNSPLHF
TGTGCCAGCAGCTTAAAATCCGGCTCCTATAATTCACCCCTCCACTTT
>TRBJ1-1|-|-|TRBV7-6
CASSLDKGMDTEAFF
TGTGCCAGCAGCTTAGATAAGGGGATGGACACTGAAGCTTTCTTT
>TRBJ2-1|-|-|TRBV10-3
CAITGTGFDEQFF
TGTGCCATCACGGGGACGGGATTCGATGAGCAGTTCTTC
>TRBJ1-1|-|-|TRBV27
CASGLSADMNTEAFF
TGTGCCAGCGGCCTGTCTGCAGACATGAACACTGAAGCTTTCTTT
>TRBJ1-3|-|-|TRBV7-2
CASSRINLSGNTIYF
TGTGCCAGCAGTAGGATAAACCTCTCTGGAAACACCATATATTTT
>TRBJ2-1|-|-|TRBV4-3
CASSQDVRDEQFF
TGCGCCAGCAGCCAAGATGTCCGGGATGAGCAGTTCTTC
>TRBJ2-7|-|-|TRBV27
CASGLSYEQYF
TGTGCCAGCGGCCTCTCCTACGAGCAGTACTTC
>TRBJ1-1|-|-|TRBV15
CATSSGGRTEAFF
TGTGCCACCAGCTCTGGCGGAAGGACTGAAGCTTTCTTT
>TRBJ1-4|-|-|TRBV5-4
CASSLRGSEKLFF
TGTGCCAGCAGCTTGAGAGGATCGGAAAAACTGTTTTTT
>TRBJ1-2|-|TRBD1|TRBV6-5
CASSSQGDDYGYTF
TGTGCCAGCAGTTCCCAGGGGGATGACTATGGCTACACCTTC
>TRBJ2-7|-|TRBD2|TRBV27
CASSILSGRAVPYEQYF
TGTGCCAGCAGCATCCTTAGCGGGAGGGCCGTCCCCTACGAGCAGTACTTC
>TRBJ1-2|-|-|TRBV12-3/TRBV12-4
CASSSTGRLDYTF
TGTGCCAGCAGTTCGACAGGAAGGCTTGACTACACCTTC
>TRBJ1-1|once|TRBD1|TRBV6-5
CASRGTGIGYTEAFF
TGTGCCAGCAGAGGGACAGGGATAGGGTACACTGAAGCTTTCTTT
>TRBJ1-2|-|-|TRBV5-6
CASSLGPLGVGGYTF
TGTGCCAGCAGCTTGGGGCCTCTAGGTGTCGGGGGCTACACCTTC
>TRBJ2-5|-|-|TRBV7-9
CASSYTQETQYF
TGTGCCAGCAGCTATACTCAAGAGACCCAGTACTTC
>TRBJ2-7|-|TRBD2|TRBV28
CASSYGGSRYEQYF
TGTGCCAGCAGTTACGGCGGGAGTCGGTACGAGCAGTACTTC
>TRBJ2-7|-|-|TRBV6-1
CASSETYEQYF
TGTGCCAGCAGTGAAACGTACGAGCAGTACTTC
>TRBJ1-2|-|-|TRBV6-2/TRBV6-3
CASSYGQPWDGYTF
TGTGCCAGCAGTTACGGACAGCCCTGGGATGGCTACACCTTC
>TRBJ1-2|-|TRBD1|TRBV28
CASSRQGPNYGYTF
TGTGCCAGCAGTCGACAGGGGCCTAACTATGGCTACACCTTC
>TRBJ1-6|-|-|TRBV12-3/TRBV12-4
CASSSNSPLHF
TGTGCCAGCAGCTCAAATTCACCCCTCCACTTT
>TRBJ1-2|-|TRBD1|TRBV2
CASSGVPGGSSTF
TGTGCCAGCAGTGGGGTTCCAGGGGGAAGTTCCACCTTC
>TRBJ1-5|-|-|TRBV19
CASKGINQPQHF
TGTGCCAGTAAGGGGATCAATCAGCCCCAGCATTTT
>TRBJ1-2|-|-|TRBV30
CAWSGTFGYTF
TGTGCCTGGTCAGGGACCTTTGGCTACACCTTC
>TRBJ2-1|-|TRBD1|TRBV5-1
CASSLGTGLNEQFF
TGCGCCAGCAGCTTGGGGACAGGGCTCAATGAGCAGTTCTTC
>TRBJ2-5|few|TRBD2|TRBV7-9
CASSTYGLAETQYF
TGTGCCAGCAGCACATATGGACTAGCAGAGACCCAGTACTTC
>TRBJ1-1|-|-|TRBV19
CASSISRLNTEAFF
TGTGCCAGTAGTATCTCCAGATTGAACACTGAAGCTTTCTTT
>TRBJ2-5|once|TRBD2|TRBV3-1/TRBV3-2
CASSQDLPGTSVTALGTQYF
TGTGCCAGCAGCCAAGATCTCCCCGGGACTAGCGTGACGGCTCTGGGGACCCAGTACTTC
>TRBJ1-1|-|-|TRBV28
CASSFISATEAFF
TGTGCCAGCAGTTTTATAAGCGCCACTGAAGCTTTCTTT
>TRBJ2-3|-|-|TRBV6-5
CASRSPGPYTDTQYF
TGTGCCAGTAGGTCACCGGGACCATACACAGATACGCAGTATTTT
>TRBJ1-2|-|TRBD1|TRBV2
CASLDRGREVYGYTF
TGTGCCAGCCTGGACAGGGGGCGGGAGGTCTATGGCTACACCTTC
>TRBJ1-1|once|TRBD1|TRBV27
CASSLNGQGTGGRIRTEAFF
TGTGCCAGCAGTTTGAACGGACAAGGGACAGGGGGCCGGATACGCACTGAAGCTTTCTTT
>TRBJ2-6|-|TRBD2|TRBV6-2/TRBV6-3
CASSRWSAGDFSGANVLTF
TGTGCCAGCAGTAGGTGGAGCGCGGGAGATTTCTCTGGGGCCAACGTCCTGACTTTC
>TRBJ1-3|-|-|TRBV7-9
CASSLGFSSSGNTIYF
TGTGCCAGCAGCTTAGGATTTTCGAGCTCTGGAAACACCATATATTTT
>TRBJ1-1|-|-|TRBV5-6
CASSLGSLRNTEAFF
TGTGCCAGCAGCTTAGGTTCTCTGAGGAACACTGAAGCTTTCTTT
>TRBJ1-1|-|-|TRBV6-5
CASEDNTEAFF
TGTGCCAGCGAGGATAACACTGAAGCTTTCTTT
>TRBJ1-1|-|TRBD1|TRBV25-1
CASRGQVNTEAFF
TGTGCCAGCAGGGGACAGGTCAACACTGAAGCTTTCTTT
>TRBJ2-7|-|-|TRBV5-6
CASSLGGEQYF
TGTGCCAGCAGCTTGGGAGGCGAGCAGTACTTC
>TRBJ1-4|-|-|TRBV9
CASSDREGREKLFF
TGTGCCAGCAGCGATAGGGAGGGAAGGGAAAAACTGTTTTTT
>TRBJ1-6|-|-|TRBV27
CASSSQPKESSYNSPLHF
TGTGCCAGCAGTTCTCAACCAAAGGAGAGCTCCTATAATTCACCCCTCCACTTT
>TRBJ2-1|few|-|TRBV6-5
CASSSDLGANEQFF
TGTGCCAGCAGTTCGGACCTTGGTGCCAATGAGCAGTTCTTC